Below are 5 T cell receptor beta chains sequenced from a single sample in a study of early T cells in non-severe SARS-CoV-2 infection. TCRdb reanalysed the 5' RACE reads using MiXCR and keeps one entry per CDR3 protein. Of tens of thousands of distinct CDR3 sequences in the sample, about 15% were seen once. Sequences were derived from whole blood, sampled at baseline. The source is an adult who was a healthcare worker with PCR-confirmed SARS-CoV-2 infection or an uninfected control (not recorded which).

This clonotype was counted only a few times. The gene calls are TRBV29-1 and TRBJ2-3; 9 bases are a match to TRBD1. The CDR3 length is 14 residues. V trimming: 4 bases; J trimming: 0 bases; junction bases outside the gene matches: 2. Germline assignment: CDR1 SQVTM and CDR2 ANQGSEA. CDR3 sequence reads: CSVGDRVSTDTQYF. For the CDR3, the DNA is TGCAGCGTTGGGGACAGGGTTAGCACAGATACGCAGTATTTT.

This clonotype was counted at least ten times. CDR3 nucleotide sequence: TGTGCCAGCACTTTCGGGACAGGTTATGTCAACGATGGCTACACCTTC. Encoded protein: CASTFGTGYVNDGYTF. This rearrangement joins TRBV6-6 to TRBJ1-2; 8 positions agree with TRBD1. From germline, CDR1 is MNHNY and CDR2 SVGAGI (reference sequence). The CDR3 spans 16 residues. V lost 7 bases, J lost 6 bases, and 16 bases stayed unmatched.

A few counts support this clonotype. The chain links TRBV3-1 to TRBJ2-7; perhaps TRBD1 as D (6 bases). Germline lookup yields CDR1 LGHDT and CDR2 YNNKEL (reference sequence). This CDR3 contains 12 residues. The V gene lost 5 bases and the J gene lost 4 bases, with 9 bases spanning the gap. CDR3 coding DNA: TGTGCCAGCAGCTACGGACAGTACGAGCAGTACTTC. Translating it yields CASSYGQYEQYF.

This clonotype showed up just a few times. The chain combines TRBV5-1 with TRBJ2-2, with D uncertain. V lost 1 base and J 3 bases, leaving 4 bases between the germline ends. The length of the CDR3 is 13 residues. Germline-derived CDR1 and CDR2 are SGHRS and YFSETQ. The CDR3 DNA reads TGCGCCAGCAGCTTGATTGACACCGGGGAGCTGTTTTTT. It is translated as CASSLIDTGELFF.

The genes are TRBV20-1 and TRBJ1-5; D is unresolved. Trimming cost V 7 bases and J 0 bases, with 10 bases left between them. CDR3 length equals 13 residues. In germline, CDR1 is DFQATT, CDR2 SNEGSKA (reference sequence). This CDR3 is CSVERDSNQPQHF. CDR3 in DNA: TGCAGTGTAGAGAGGGATAGCAATCAGCCCCAGCATTTT.